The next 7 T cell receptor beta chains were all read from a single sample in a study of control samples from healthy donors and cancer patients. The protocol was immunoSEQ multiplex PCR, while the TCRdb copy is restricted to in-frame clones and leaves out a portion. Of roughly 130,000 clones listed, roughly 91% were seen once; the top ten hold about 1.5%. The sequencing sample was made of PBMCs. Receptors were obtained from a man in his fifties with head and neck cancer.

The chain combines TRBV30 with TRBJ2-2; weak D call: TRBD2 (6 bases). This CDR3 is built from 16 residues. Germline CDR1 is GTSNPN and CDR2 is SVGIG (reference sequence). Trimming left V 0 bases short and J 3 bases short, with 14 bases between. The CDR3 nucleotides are TGTGCCTGGAGTGTACGGGACTCGAAGCACACCGGGGAGCTGTTTTTT. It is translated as CAWSVRDSKHTGELFF.

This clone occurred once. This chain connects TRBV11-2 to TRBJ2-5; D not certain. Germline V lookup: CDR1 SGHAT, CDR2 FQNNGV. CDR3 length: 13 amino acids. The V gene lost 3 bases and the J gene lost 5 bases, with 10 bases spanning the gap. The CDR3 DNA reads TGTGCCAGCAGCTTCGGCCCTTTGGAGACCCAGTACTTC. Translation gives CASSFGPLETQYF. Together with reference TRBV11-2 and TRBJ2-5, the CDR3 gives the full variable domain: EAGVAQSPRYKIIEKRQSVAFWCNPISGHATLYWYQQILGQGPKLLIQFQNNGVVDDSQLPKDRFSAERLKGVDSTLKIQPAKLEDSAVYLCASSFGPLETQYFGPGTRLLVL.

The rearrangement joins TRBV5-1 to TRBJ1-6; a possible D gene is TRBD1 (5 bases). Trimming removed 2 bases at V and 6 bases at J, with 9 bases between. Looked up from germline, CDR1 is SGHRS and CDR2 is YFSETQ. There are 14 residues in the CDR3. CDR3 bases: TGCGCCAGCAGCTTTGGGAGGGGTAATTCACCCCTCCACTTT. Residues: CASSFGRGNSPLHF.

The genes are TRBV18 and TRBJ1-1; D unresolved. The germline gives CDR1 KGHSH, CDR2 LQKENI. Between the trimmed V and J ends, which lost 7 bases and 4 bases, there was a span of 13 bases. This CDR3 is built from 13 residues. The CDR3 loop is CASLASGLTEAFF. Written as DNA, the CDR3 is TGTGCCAGCTTGGCCTCCGGGCTCACTGAAGCTTTCTTT.

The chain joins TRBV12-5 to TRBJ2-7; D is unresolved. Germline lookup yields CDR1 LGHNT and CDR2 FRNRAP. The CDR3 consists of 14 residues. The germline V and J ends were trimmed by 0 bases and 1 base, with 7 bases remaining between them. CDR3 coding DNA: TGTGCTAGTGGTTTGGTGGGGTATTCCTACGAGCAGTACTTC. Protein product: CASGLVGYSYEQYF.

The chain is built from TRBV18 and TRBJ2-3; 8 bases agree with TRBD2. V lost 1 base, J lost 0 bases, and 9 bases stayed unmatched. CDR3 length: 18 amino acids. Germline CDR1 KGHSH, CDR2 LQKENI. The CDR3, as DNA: TGTGCCAGCTCACCACTAGGGGCTAGCGGGCGAAGCACAGATACGCAGTATTTT. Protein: CASSPLGASGRSTDTQYF.

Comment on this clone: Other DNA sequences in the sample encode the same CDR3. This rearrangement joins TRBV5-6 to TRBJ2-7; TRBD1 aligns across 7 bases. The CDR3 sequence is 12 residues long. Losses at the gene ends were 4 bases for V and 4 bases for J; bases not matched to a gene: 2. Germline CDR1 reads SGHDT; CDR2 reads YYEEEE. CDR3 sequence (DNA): TGTGCCAGCAGCCTGACAGGGTACGAGCAGTACTTC. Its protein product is CASSLTGYEQYF. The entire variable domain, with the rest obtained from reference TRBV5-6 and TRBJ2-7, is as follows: DAGVTQSPTHLIKTRGQQVTLRCSPKSGHDTVSWYQQALGQGPQFIFQYYEEEERQRGNFPDRFSGHQFPNYSSELNVNALLLGDSALYLCASSLTGYEQYFGPGTRLTVT.